This T cell receptor (beta chain) was sequenced for a study of T-cell reconstitution after alpha-beta-depleted transplantation in children. Study results and caveats: In some patients, recipient T cells and intrathymic progenitors surviving conditioning explained high day-60 diversity. About two months after transplant, alpha-beta T cells reportedly came from several hundred expanded graft clones.

This CDR3 is 16 amino acids long. V lost 7 bases and J 1 base, leaving 19 bases between the germline ends. Germline loops: CDR1 LGHNA, CDR2 YNFKEQ. This clonotype was recorded many times. Its antigen is undetermined. Construction of the TCRbeta library involved unique molecular identifiers. TCRdb ran MiXCR on the PCR reads and lists one entry per CDR3 protein. Among fewer than 250,000 distinct CDR3 sequences, around 7.5% were seen once, and the ten largest hold approximately 6%. The receptor was derived from a male patient aged 10 to 17 who had a stem cell transplant for acute lymphoblastic leukemia, so the T cells may come from the graft donor. The source was PBMCs, mostly from graft donor cells, collected 180 days after TCRalphabeta/CD19-depleted stem cell transplant. The chain combines TRBV4-2 with TRBJ1-1; the D gene is possibly TRBD1 (5 bases). CDR3 DNA sequence: TGTGCCAGCACCATGTTTATAGGGGTAACGAACACTGAAGCTTTCTTT. It is translated as CASTMFIGVTNTEAFF.